This TCR beta chain emerged from a study of blood T cell repertoires in COVID-19. Study-level information: Samples of COVID-19 (acute and convalescent) were obtained from the United States, Italy and Spain.

Original data processing: Reference gene primers were amplified, and this amplification served to estimate nucleated cell counts. Produced via immunoSEQ multiplex PCR; TCRdb's table is partial and in-frame only. The DNA gave D and trimming, while V, J and clone size come from that table. The sample shows some 300,000 clones, around 92% of them seen only once. The germline gives CDR1 WSHSY, CDR2 SAAADI. The CDR3 is 16 amino acids. V trimming: 9 bases; J trimming: 7 bases; junction bases outside the gene matches: 12. Material: peripheral blood. The chain has TRBV10-2 and TRBJ2-2, with 12 bases matching TRBD2. This TCR derives from a woman aged 25 to 45 with COVID-19, enrolled during active disease. DNA for the CDR3: TGCGCCAGTTCCCTTTCTAGCGGGGGGGCAGGCGGGGAGCTGTTTTTT. Its translation is CASSLSSGGAGGELFF.